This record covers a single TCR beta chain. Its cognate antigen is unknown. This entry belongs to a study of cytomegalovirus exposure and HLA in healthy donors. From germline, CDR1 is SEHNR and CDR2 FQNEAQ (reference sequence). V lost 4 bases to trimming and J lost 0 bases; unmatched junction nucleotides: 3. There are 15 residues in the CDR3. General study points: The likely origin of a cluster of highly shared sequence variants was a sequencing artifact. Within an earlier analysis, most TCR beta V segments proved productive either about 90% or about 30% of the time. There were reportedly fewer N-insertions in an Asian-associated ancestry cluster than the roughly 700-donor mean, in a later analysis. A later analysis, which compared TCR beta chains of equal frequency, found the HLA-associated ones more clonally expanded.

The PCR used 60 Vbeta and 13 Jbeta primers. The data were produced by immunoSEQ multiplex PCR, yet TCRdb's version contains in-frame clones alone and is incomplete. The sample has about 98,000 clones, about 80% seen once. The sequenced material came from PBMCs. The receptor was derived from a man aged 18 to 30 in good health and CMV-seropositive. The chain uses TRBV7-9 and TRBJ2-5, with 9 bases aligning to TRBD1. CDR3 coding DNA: TGTGCCAGCAGCTCCCGGGACAGGGACCAAGAGACCCAGTACTTC. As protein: CASSSRDRDQETQYF.